The subject of this entry is one TCR beta chain. The data were taken from a study of high-grade serous ovarian cancer treatment subgroups. The repertoire was sequenced with immunoSEQ multiplex PCR; TCRdb's copy has only in-frame clones and lacks some. This sample has fewer than 20,000 clones, with roughly 70% found just once. J lost 3 bases, V lost 7 bases, and 7 bases had no gene match. Germline CDR1 is MNHEY and CDR2 is SVGAGI. The CDR3 spans 14 residues. Tumor tissue was taken before any definitive surgery or chemotherapy was given. The rearrangement links TRBV6-5 to TRBJ2-5; 8 bases map to TRBD2. The sequenced material came from tumor tissue. This sequence originates from a human donor with high-grade serous ovarian cancer. The CDR3: CASKRSGGEETQYF. Written as DNA, the CDR3 is TGTGCCAGCAAAAGGAGCGGGGGTGAAGAGACCCAGTACTTC.